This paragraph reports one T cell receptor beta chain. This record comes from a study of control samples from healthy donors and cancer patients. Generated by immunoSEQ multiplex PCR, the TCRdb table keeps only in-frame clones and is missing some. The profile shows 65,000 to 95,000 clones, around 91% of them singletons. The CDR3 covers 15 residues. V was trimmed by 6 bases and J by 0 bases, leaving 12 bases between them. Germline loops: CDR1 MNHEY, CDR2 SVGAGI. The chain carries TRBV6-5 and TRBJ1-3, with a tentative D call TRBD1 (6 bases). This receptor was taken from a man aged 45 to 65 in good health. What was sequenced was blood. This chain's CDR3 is CASSTGRTSGNTIYF. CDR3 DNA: TGTGCCAGCAGCACAGGGCGTACCTCTGGAAACACCATATATTTT.